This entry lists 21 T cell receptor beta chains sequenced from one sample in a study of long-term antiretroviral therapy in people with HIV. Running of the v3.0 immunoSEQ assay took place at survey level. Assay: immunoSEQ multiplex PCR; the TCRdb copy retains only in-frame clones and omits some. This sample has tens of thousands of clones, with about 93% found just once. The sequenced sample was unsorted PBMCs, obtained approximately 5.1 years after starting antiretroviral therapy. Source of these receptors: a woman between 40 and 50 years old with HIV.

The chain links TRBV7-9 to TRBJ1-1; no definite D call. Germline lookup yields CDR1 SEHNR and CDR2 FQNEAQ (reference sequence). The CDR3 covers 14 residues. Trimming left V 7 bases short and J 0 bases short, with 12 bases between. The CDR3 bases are TGTGCCAGCAAACTCGACGGGCTGAACACTGAAGCTTTCTTT. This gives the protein CASKLDGLNTEAFF.

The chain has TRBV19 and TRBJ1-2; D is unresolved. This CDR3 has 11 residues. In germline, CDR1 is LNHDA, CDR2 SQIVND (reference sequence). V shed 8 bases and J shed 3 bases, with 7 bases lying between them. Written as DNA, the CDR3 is TGTGCCAGTCAGGAGGACTATGGCTACACCTTC. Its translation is CASQEDYGYTF.

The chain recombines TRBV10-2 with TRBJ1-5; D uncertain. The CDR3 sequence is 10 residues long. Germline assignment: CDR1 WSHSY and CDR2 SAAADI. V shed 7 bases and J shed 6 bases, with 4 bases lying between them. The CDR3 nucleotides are TGCGCCAGCATAGGTCAGCCCCAGCATTTT. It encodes CASIGQPQHF.

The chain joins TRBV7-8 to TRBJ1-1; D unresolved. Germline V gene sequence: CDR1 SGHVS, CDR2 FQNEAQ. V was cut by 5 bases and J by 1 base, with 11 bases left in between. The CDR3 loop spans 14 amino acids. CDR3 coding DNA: TGTGCCAGCAGCCCCGGTCCCCCGAACACTGAAGCTTTCTTT. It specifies CASSPGPPNTEAFF.

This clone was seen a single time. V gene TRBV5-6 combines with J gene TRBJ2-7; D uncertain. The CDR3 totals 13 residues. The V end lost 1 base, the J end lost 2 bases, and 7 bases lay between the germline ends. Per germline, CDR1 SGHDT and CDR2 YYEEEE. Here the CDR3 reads CASSLYSPYEQYF. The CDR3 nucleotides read TGTGCCAGCAGCTTGTACAGCCCCTACGAGCAGTACTTC.

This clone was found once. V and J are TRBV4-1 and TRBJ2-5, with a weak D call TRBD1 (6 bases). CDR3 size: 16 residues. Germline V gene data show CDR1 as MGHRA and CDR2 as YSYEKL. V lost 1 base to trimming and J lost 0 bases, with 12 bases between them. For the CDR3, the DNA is TGCGCCAGCAGCCAAGCTCCTGGACAGAACCAAGAGACCCAGTACTTC. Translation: CASSQAPGQNQETQYF.

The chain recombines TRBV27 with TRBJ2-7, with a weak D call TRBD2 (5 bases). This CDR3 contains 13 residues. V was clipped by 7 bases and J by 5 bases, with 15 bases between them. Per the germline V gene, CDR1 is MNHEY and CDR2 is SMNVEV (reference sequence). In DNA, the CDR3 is TGTGCCAGCAAGAGGGCGGCTTCCAACGAGCAGTACTTC. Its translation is CASKRAASNEQYF.

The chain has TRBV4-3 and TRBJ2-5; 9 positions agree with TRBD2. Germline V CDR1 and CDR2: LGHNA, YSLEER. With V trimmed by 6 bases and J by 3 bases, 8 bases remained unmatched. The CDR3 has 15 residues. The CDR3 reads CASSSIRGGEETQYF. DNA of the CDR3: TGCGCCAGCAGTTCTATCCGCGGGGGGGAAGAGACCCAGTACTTC.

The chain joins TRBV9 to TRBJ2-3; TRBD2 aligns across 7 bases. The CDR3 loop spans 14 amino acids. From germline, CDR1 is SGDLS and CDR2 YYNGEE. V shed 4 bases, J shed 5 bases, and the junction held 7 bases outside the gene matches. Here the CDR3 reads CASSQTPGGDTQYF. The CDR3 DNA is TGTGCCAGCAGCCAAACCCCGGGAGGAGATACGCAGTATTTT.

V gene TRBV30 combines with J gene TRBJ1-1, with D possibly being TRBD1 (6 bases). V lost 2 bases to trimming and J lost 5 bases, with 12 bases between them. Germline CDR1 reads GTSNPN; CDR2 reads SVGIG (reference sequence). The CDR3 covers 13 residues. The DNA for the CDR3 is TGTGCCTGGAGTATTACAGGGAAAACTGAAGCTTTCTTT. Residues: CAWSITGKTEAFF.

The CDR3 DNA sequence: TGTGCCTGGAATATTGGCGGGAGGGTCACCGGGGAGCTGTTTTTT. Residues: CAWNIGGRVTGELFF. V gene TRBV30 combines with J gene TRBJ2-2, with 9 bases lining up with TRBD2. The V segment lost 4 bases and the J segment 4 bases; nucleotides outside the gene matches: 7. Germline V CDR1 and CDR2: GTSNPN, SVGIG (reference sequence). The CDR3 runs to 15 residues.

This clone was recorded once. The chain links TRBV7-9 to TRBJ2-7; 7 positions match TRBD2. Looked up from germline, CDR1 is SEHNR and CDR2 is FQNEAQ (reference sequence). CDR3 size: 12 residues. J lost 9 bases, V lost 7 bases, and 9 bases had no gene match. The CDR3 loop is CASTDWEGGQYF. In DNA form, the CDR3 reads TGTGCCAGCACCGATTGGGAGGGCGGGCAGTACTTC.

The CDR3 loop reads CASSGRGTSVYNEQFF. The CDR3 DNA sequence: TGTGCCAGCAGTGGGCGGGGGACTAGCGTTTACAATGAGCAGTTCTTC. This chain links TRBV25-1 with TRBJ2-1; 10 bases are shared with TRBD2. Germline CDR1 is MGHDK and CDR2 is SYGVNS. V trimming: 4 bases; J trimming: 4 bases; junction bases outside the gene matches: 7. The CDR3 has 16 amino acids.

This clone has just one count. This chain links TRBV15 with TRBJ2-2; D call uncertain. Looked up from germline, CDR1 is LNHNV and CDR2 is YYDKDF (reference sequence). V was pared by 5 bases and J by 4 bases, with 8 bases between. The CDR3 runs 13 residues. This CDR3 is CATSPAGTGELFF. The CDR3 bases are TGTGCCACCAGCCCCGCCGGCACCGGGGAGCTGTTTTTT.

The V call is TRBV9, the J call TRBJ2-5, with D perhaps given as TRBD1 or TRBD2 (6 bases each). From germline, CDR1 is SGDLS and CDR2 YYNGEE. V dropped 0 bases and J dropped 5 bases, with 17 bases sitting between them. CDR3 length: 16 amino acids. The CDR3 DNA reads TGTGCCAGCAGCGTAGGGGACCGTTCCGGGGGCGAGACCCAGTACTTC. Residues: CASSVGDRSGGETQYF.

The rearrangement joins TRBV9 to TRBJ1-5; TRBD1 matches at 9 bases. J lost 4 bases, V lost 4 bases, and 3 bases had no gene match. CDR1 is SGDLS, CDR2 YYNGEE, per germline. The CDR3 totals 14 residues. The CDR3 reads CASSSGTGNQPQHF. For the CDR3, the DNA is TGTGCCAGCAGCTCCGGGACAGGGAATCAGCCCCAGCATTTT. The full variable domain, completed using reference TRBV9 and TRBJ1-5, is DSGVTQTPKHLITATGQRVTLRCSPRSGDLSVYWYQQSLDQGLQFLIQYYNGEERAKGNILERFSAQQFPDLHSELNLSSLELGDSALYFCASSSGTGNQPQHFGDGTRLSIL.

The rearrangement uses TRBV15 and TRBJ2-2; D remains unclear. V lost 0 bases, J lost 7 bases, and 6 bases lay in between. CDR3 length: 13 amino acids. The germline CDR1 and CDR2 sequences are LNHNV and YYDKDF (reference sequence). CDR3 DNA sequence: TGTGCCACCAGCAGAGATGGCGTCGGGGAGCTGTTTTTT. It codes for CATSRDGVGELFF.

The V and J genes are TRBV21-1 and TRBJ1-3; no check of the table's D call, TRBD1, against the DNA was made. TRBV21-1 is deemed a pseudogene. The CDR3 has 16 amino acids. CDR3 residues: CARYARRQGSGNTIYF. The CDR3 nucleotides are TGTGCCAGGTACGCCAGACGACAGGGCTCTGGAAACACCATATATTTT.

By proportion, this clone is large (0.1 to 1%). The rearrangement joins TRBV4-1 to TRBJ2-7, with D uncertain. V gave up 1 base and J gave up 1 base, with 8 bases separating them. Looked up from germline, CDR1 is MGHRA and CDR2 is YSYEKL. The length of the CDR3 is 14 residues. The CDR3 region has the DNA TGCGCCAGCAGCCAAGGGGCCGGTTCCTACGAGCAGTACTTC. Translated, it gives CASSQGAGSYEQYF.

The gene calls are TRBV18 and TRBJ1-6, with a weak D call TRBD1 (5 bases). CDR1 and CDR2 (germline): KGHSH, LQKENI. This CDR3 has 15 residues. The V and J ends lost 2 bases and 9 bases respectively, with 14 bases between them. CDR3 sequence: CASSPSRENSSPLHF. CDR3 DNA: TGTGCCAGCTCACCAAGCAGGGAGAACTCTTCACCCCTCCACTTT.

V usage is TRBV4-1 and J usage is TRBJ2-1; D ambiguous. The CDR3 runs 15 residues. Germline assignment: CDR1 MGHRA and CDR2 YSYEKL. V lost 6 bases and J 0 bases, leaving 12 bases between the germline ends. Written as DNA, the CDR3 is TGCGCCAGCAGGCTCTCCGATAGCTCCTACAATGAGCAGTTCTTC. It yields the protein CASRLSDSSYNEQFF.